This T cell receptor (beta chain) was recovered during a study of T cell changes during pregnancy in multiple sclerosis. The method was immunoSEQ multiplex PCR; TCRdb's version includes in-frame clones alone and lacks a portion of them. Among about 46,000 clones, about 90% were seen once, and the ten largest hold around 9.2%. This CDR3 is 20 amino acids long. Trimming took 3 bases from V and 0 from J; bases not matched to a gene: 15. CDR1 and CDR2 from the germline V gene are LNHDA and SQIVND (reference sequence). V gene TRBV19 combines with J gene TRBJ2-5; TRBD2 agrees at 11 bases. Sequenced material: CD8+ T cells from peripheral blood mononuclear cells, taken after pregnancy. This sequence originates from a female donor with multiple sclerosis, enrolled in a pregnancy study. The chain's CDR3 is CASSMKARMTSGTNQETQYF. The CDR3 DNA reads as TGTGCCAGTAGTATGAAGGCCAGGATGACTAGCGGGACGAACCAAGAGACCCAGTACTTC.